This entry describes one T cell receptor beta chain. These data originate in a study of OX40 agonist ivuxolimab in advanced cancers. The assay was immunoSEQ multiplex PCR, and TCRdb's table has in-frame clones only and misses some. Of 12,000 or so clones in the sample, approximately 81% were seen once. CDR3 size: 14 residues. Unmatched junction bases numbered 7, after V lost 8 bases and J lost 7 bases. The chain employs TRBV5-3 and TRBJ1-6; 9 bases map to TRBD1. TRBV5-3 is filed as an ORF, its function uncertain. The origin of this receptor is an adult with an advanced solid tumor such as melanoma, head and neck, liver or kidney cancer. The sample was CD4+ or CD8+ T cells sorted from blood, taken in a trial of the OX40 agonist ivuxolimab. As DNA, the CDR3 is TGTGCCAGCAGCGACAGGGGGTGGAATTCACCCCTCCACTTT. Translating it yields CASSDRGWNSPLHF.